The rows below give T cell receptor beta chains drawn from one sample of a study of beta chain features in type 1 diabetes. Profiling relied on immunoSEQ multiplex PCR, and the TCRdb table lists in-frame clones only, not all of them. The table has some 150,000 clones, about 10% seen once. Specimen: naive CD4+ T cells from blood. Every receptor here comes from a man younger than 35 in good health. Each CDR3 is given with its conserved first and last residue. Each record gives: D gene, J gene, clone size, V gene, CDR3 protein, CDR3 DNA. A D gene is named only where the DNA matches it firmly. Clone size is shown for a subset of rows, as once, few, many or a class of expanded clone.

>TRBD1|TRBJ1-1|-|TRBV6-1
CASSTRDSEAFF
TGTGCCAGCAGTACACGGGACAGCGAAGCTTTCTTT
>TRBD1|TRBJ1-2|-|TRBV18
CASSPGGGDGYTF
TGTGCCAGCTCACCAGGAGGGGGCGATGGCTACACCTTC
>-|TRBJ1-5|few|TRBV27
CASSSFGTFGQPQHF
TGTGCCAGCAGTTCCTTCGGGACATTCGGCCAGCCCCAGCATTTT
>-|TRBJ2-7|many|TRBV30
CAWRGQVYEQYF
TGTGCCTGGAGGGGACAAGTCTACGAGCAGTACTTC
>-|TRBJ2-2|-|TRBV7-3
CASSLERHTGELFF
TGTGCCAGCAGCCTAGAAAGGCACACCGGGGAGCTGTTTTTT
>TRBD2|TRBJ2-1|-|TRBV4-1
CASSRGLAHDEQFF
TGCGCCAGCAGCCGAGGACTAGCGCACGATGAGCAGTTCTTC
>-|TRBJ2-3|-|TRBV7-3
CASSLGLYTTDTQYF
TGTGCCAGCAGCTTAGGACTGTATACCACAGATACGCAGTATTTT
>TRBD1|TRBJ1-6|many|TRBV7-2
CASSDRGESPLHF
TGTGCCAGCAGCGACAGGGGGGAATCACCCCTCCACTTT
>-|TRBJ2-1|-|TRBV27
CASREQRGVHNEQFF
TGTGCCAGCAGGGAACAAAGGGGCGTACACAATGAGCAGTTCTTC
>-|TRBJ1-1|-|TRBV7-2
CASSHDRNTEAFF
TGTGCCAGCAGCCACGACAGGAACACTGAAGCTTTCTTT
>-|TRBJ2-1|few|TRBV6-5
CASSYEAGVSNEQFF
TGTGCCAGCAGTTACGAGGCAGGGGTTTCCAATGAGCAGTTCTTC
>-|TRBJ1-5|-|TRBV11-2
CASSPAGRNQPQHF
TGTGCCAGCAGCCCCGCGGGACGTAACCAGCCCCAGCATTTT
>TRBD1|TRBJ2-3|few|TRBV6-1
CASSEGQGAADTQYF
TGTGCCAGCAGTGAAGGACAGGGGGCAGCAGATACGCAGTATTTT
>-|TRBJ2-2|few|TRBV11-2
CASSAFEAGELFF
TGTGCCAGCTCAGCGTTTGAGGCCGGGGAGCTGTTTTTT
>-|TRBJ1-2|few|TRBV10-3
CAISDQGKEGYTF
TGTGCCATCAGTGACCAGGGGAAAGAAGGGTACACCTTC
>TRBD2|TRBJ2-3|few|TRBV29-1
CSVEKKGTSGGAPTDTQYF
TGCAGCGTTGAGAAGAAAGGGACTAGCGGGGGGGCCCCCACAGATACGCAGTATTTT
>TRBD1|TRBJ2-5|many|TRBV30
CAWAGTGSQTQYF
TGTGCCTGGGCCGGGACAGGTAGTCAGACCCAGTACTTC
>-|TRBJ1-3|few|TRBV4-2
CASSQETTHSGNTIYF
TGTGCCAGCAGCCAAGAAACTACCCACTCTGGAAACACCATATATTTT
>TRBD1|TRBJ2-7|-|TRBV6-5
CASRATGPLSNEQYF
TGTGCCAGCAGGGCGACAGGGCCTCTCTCAAACGAGCAGTACTTC
>TRBD2|TRBJ2-1|-|TRBV9
CASSVSTGGDNEQFF
TGTGCCAGCAGCGTTTCAACGGGGGGGGACAATGAGCAGTTCTTC
>TRBD2|TRBJ2-1|few|TRBV19
CASQNGLAGLNEQFF
TGTGCCAGCCAAAATGGACTAGCGGGGCTTAATGAGCAGTTCTTC
>TRBD2|TRBJ2-5|-|TRBV5-6
CASTAAGGRETQYF
TGTGCCAGCACTGCAGCGGGGGGGCGAGAGACCCAGTACTTC
>TRBD2|TRBJ2-1|few|TRBV19
CASRGPSGGPYNEQFF
TGTGCCAGTAGGGGGCCTAGCGGGGGGCCCTACAATGAGCAGTTCTTC
>-|TRBJ2-5|-|TRBV14
CASSQVSGAETQYF
TGTGCCAGCAGCCAAGTGTCAGGGGCCGAGACCCAGTACTTC
>-|TRBJ2-5|once|TRBV7-2
CASSPQLGQNQETQYF
TGTGCCAGCAGCCCACAGTTGGGGCAAAACCAAGAGACCCAGTACTTC
>TRBD1|TRBJ1-4|-|TRBV28
CASSLHKGQGNEKLFF
TGTGCCAGCAGTTTACACAAGGGACAGGGTAATGAAAAACTGTTTTTT
>TRBD2|TRBJ2-7|-|TRBV10-2
CASSVKTSGGPYF
TGCGCCAGCAGCGTTAAAACTAGCGGGGGGCCCTACTTC
>-|TRBJ1-2|-|TRBV7-6
CASSPTGTHGYTF
TGTGCCAGCAGCCCCACAGGGACGCATGGCTACACCTTC
>TRBD1|TRBJ2-7|few|TRBV4-3
CASSQPGQGFNEQYF
TGCGCCAGCAGCCAACCGGGACAGGGATTTAACGAGCAGTACTTC
>-|TRBJ2-6|-|TRBV7-6
CASSSEEGRPGANVLTF
TGTGCCAGCAGTTCTGAGGAAGGTCGGCCTGGGGCCAACGTCCTGACTTTC
>-|TRBJ1-3|few|TRBV30
CAWSRGGGGNTIYF
TGTGCCTGGAGTAGGGGCGGCGGTGGAAACACCATATATTTT
>-|TRBJ1-1|few|TRBV4-3
CASSLREGMNTEAFF
TGCGCCAGCAGCCTTAGGGAGGGAATGAACACTGAAGCTTTCTTT
>TRBD1|TRBJ2-7|-|TRBV20-1
CSAKTGGEQYF
TGCAGTGCTAAGACAGGGGGCGAGCAGTACTTC
>TRBD2|TRBJ2-3|-|TRBV7-2
CASSPGRGPDTQYF
TGTGCCAGCAGCCCAGGGAGGGGCCCCGATACGCAGTATTTT
>TRBD1|TRBJ2-7|few|TRBV6-6
CASSLTPGQAYEQYF
TGTGCCAGCAGCCTAACTCCGGGACAGGCCTACGAGCAGTACTTC
>-|TRBJ2-3|few|TRBV18
CASSPPTAKGDTQYF
TGTGCCAGCTCACCACCGACAGCCAAAGGAGATACGCAGTATTTT
>-|TRBJ2-3|few|TRBV9
CASRGEVTDTQYF
TGTGCCAGCAGGGGGGAGGTGACAGATACGCAGTATTTT
>TRBD2|TRBJ2-1|-|TRBV5-1
CASSPQGLAGGREQFF
TGCGCCAGCAGCCCTCAGGGACTAGCGGGGGGGCGTGAGCAGTTCTTC
>-|TRBJ2-3|few|TRBV10-3
CAISPSSTDTQYF
TGTGCCATCAGTCCGTCTAGCACAGATACGCAGTATTTT
>TRBD1|TRBJ1-5|few|TRBV10-2
CASSDRVYQPQHF
TGCGCCAGCAGCGACAGGGTATACCAGCCCCAGCATTTT
>-|TRBJ2-3|many|TRBV18
CASSPSHSGDTQYF
TGTGCCAGCTCACCATCTCACAGTGGAGATACGCAGTATTTT
>-|TRBJ2-1|few|TRBV19
CASNLGVGGEQFF
TGTGCCAGTAACCTAGGGGTGGGGGGTGAGCAGTTCTTC
>TRBD1|TRBJ1-5|few|TRBV7-2
CASSRTGNSNQPQHF
TGTGCCAGCAGCCGGACAGGAAATAGCAATCAGCCCCAGCATTTT
>TRBD1|TRBJ1-6|many|TRBV4-3
CASSQDTSGQGLSPLHF
TGCGCCAGCAGCCAGGATACCTCGGGACAGGGATTGTCACCCCTCCACTTT
>TRBD2|TRBJ2-5|-|TRBV27
CASRRLALQGETQYF
TGTGCCAGCAGGAGACTAGCCCTGCAAGGCGAGACCCAGTACTTC
>-|TRBJ1-6|few|TRBV5-8
CASGDTNNSPLHF
TGTGCCAGCGGGGACACAAATAATTCACCCCTCCACTTT
>-|TRBJ2-3|many|TRBV7-2
CASSLSGYSTDTQYF
TGTGCCAGCAGTCTCAGCGGATACAGCACAGATACGCAGTATTTT
>TRBD1|TRBJ1-5|few|TRBV5-6
CASSKSTGDSNQPQHF
TGTGCCAGCAGCAAATCAACAGGGGATAGCAATCAGCCCCAGCATTTT
>-|TRBJ2-2|-|TRBV7-9
CASSTAPTGNGELFF
TGTGCCAGCAGCACAGCCCCTACCGGGAACGGGGAGCTGTTTTTT
>-|TRBJ1-2|many|TRBV13
CASSLSANYGYTF
TGTGCCAGCAGCTTATCTGCTAACTATGGCTACACCTTC